This T cell receptor (beta chain) was recovered during a study of tumor-infiltrating lymphocytes in localized non-small cell lung cancer. This CDR3 is built from 13 residues. V was pared by 5 bases and J by 5 bases, with 12 bases between. The V gene's germline CDR1 is MNHNS and CDR2 SASEGT. Method: immunoSEQ multiplex PCR; TCRdb's copy keeps in-frame clones and lacks some. Of 25,000 to 30,000 clones in the sample, 70% to 90% were seen once. The clonotype was recovered from a human donor with non-small cell lung cancer. The sequenced sample consisted of lung tumor tissue. V gene TRBV6-1 combines with J gene TRBJ1-2, with D maybe TRBD1 (6 bases). CDR3 nucleotides: TGTGCCAGCAGTAATAGGGACAATTATGGCTACACCTTC. Translated, it gives CASSNRDNYGYTF.